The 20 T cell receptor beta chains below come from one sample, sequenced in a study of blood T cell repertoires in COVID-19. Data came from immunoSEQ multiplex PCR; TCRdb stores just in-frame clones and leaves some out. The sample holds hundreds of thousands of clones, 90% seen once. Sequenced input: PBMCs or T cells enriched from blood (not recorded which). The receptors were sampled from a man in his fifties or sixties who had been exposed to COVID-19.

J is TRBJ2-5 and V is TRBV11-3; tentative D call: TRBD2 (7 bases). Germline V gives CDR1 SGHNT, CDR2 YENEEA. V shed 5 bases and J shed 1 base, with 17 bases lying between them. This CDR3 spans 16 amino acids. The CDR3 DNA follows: TGTGCCAGCAGCCTAGGGGGAGGGCTCTTCCAAGAGACCCAGTACTTC. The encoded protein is CASSLGGGLFQETQYF.

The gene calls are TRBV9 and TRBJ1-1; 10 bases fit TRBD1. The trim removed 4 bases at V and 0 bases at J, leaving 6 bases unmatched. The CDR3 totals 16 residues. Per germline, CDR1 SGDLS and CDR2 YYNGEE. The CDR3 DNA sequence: TGTGCCAGCAGCATCGGACAGGGGGGCTTGAACACTGAAGCTTTCTTT. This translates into CASSIGQGGLNTEAFF.

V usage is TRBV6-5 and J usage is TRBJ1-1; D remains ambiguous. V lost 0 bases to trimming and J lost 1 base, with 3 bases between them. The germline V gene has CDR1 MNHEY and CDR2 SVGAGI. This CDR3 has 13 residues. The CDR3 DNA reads TGTGCCAGCAGTTACTCTAAGAACACTGAAGCTTTCTTT. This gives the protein CASSYSKNTEAFF.

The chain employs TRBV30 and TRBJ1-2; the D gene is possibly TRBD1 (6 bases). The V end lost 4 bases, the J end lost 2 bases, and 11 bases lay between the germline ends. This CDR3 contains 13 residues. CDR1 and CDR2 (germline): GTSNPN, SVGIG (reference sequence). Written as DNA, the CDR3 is TGTGCCTGGAACCGTCAGGGGAACTATGGCTACACCTTC. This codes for CAWNRQGNYGYTF.

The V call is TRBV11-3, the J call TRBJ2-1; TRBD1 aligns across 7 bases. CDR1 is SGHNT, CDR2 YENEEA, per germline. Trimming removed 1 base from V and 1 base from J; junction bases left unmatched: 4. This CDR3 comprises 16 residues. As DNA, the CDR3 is TGTGCCAGCAGCTTAGCAGGGGGTGGATCCTACAATGAGCAGTTCTTC. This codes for CASSLAGGGSYNEQFF.

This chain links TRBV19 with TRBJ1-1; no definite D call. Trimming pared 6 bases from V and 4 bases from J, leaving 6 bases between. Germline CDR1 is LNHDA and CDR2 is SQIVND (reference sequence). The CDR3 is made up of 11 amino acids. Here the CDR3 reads CASRFSTEAFF. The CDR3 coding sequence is TGTGCCAGTAGGTTCTCCACTGAAGCTTTCTTT.

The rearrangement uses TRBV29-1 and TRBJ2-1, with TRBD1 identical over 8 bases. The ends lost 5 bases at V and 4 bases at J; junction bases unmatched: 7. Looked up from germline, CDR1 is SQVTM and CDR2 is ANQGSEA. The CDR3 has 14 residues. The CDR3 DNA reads TGCAGCGTTACCCGGGACAGGACTTACAATGAGCAGTTCTTC. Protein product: CSVTRDRTYNEQFF.

This CDR3 reads CASSLSTYTQGANYGYTF. The CDR3 DNA sequence: TGCGCCAGCAGCTTGTCTACCTATACACAGGGGGCAAACTATGGCTACACCTTC. The rearrangement uses TRBV5-1 and TRBJ1-2; 9 positions match TRBD1. Per germline, CDR1 SGHRS and CDR2 YFSETQ. Losses at the gene ends were 1 base for V and 2 bases for J; bases not matched to a gene: 12. The CDR3 has 18 amino acids.

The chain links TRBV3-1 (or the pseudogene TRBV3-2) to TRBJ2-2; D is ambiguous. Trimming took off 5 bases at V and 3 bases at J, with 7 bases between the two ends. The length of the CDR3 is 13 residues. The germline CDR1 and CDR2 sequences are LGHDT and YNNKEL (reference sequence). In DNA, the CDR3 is TGTGCCAGCAGCTTCACAGACACCGGGGAGCTGTTTTTT. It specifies CASSFTDTGELFF.

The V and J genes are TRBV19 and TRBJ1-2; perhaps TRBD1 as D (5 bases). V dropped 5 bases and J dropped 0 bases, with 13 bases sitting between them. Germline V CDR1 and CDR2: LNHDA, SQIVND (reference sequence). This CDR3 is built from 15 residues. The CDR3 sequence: CASSAHQGTNYGYTF. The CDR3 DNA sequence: TGTGCCAGTAGTGCCCACCAGGGAACTAACTATGGCTACACCTTC.

The CDR3 DNA reads TGCGCCAGCAGCTGGTTGACAGGGGGTTACGGCTACGAGCAGTACTTC. This sequence encodes CASSWLTGGYGYEQYF. J is TRBJ2-7 and V is TRBV5-1; TRBD1 matches at 9 bases. V lost 3 bases and J lost 3; bases outside the gene matches: 10. Germline CDR1 and CDR2: SGHRS and YFSETQ. The CDR3 runs to 16 residues.

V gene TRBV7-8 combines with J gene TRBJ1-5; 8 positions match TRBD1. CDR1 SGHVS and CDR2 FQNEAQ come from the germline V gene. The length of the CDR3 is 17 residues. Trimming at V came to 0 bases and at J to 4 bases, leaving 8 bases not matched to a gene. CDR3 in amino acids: CASSLAGRGLRNQPQHF. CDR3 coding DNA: TGTGCCAGCAGCTTAGCGGGCAGGGGGCTAAGGAATCAGCCCCAGCATTTT.

The CDR3 loop is CASSYSLAGTNEQYV. CDR3 nucleotides: TGTGCCAGCAGTTACTCGCTAGCGGGAACGAACGAGCAGTACGTC. The J gene is TRBJ2-7, the V gene TRBV6-6; 9 bases fit TRBD2. The CDR3 has 15 amino acids. The V gene end was trimmed by 0 bases and the J gene end by 5 bases; junction bases not matched to a gene: 5. Germline values: CDR1 MNHNY, CDR2 SVGAGI (reference sequence).

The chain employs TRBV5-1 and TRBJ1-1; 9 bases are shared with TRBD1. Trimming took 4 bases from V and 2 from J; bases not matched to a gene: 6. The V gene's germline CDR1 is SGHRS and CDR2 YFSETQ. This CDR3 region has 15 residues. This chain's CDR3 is CASSLMGQGNTEAFF. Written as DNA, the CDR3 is TGCGCCAGCAGCCTGATGGGACAGGGAAACACTGAAGCTTTCTTT.

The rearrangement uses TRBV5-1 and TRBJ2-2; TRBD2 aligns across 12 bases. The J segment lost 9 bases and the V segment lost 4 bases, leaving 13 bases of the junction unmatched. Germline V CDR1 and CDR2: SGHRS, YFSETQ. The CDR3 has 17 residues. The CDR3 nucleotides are TGCGCCAGCAGCCCCGGACTAGCGGGGCTAAACATCAGGGAGCTGTTTTTT. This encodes CASSPGLAGLNIRELFF. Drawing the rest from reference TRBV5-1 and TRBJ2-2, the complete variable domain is KAGVTQTPRYLIKTRGQQVTLSCSPISGHRSVSWYQQTPGQGLQFLFEYFSETQRNKGNFPGRFSGRQFSNSRSEMNVSTLELGDSALYLCASSPGLAGLNIRELFFGEGSRLTVL.

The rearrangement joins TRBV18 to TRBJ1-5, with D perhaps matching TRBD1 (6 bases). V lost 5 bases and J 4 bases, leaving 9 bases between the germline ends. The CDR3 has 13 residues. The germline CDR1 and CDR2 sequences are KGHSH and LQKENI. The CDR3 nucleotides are TGTGCCAGCTCAGCTGACAGGAATCAGCCCCAGCATTTT. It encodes CASSADRNQPQHF.

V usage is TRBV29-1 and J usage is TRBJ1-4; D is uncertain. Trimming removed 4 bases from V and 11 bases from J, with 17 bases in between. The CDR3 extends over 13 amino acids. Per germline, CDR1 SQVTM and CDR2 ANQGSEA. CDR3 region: CSVARTSWEKLFF. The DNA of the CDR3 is TGCAGCGTTGCCCGGACCAGCTGGGAGAAACTGTTTTTT.

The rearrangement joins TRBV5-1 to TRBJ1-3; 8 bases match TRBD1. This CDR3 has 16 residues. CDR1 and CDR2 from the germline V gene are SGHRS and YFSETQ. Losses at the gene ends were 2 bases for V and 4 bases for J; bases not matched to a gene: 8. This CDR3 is CASSFTGQGSGNTIYF. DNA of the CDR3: TGCGCCAGCAGCTTCACAGGACAGGGATCGGGAAACACCATATATTTT.

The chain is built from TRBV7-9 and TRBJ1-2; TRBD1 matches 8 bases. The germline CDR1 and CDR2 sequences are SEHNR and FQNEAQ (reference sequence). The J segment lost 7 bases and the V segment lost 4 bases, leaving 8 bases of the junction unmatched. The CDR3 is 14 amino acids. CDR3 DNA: TGTGCCAGCAGCTATGAAATCGACAGGGGTGGCTACACCTTC. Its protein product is CASSYEIDRGGYTF.

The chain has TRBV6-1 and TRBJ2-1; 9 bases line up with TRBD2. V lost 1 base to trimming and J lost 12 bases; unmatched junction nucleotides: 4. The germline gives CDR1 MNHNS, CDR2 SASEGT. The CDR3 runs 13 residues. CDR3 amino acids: CASSEGTSVPQFF. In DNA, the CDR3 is TGTGCCAGCAGTGAAGGGACTAGCGTGCCGCAGTTCTTC.